These 20 T cell receptor beta chains were all obtained from the same sample, sequenced in a study of beta chain features in type 1 diabetes. As every portion of the isolated RNA was reverse transcribed, the sequencing read expressed TCRB transcripts. Profiled with immunoSEQ multiplex PCR; TCRdb holds only in-frame clones, not every one. Counted here are about 280,000 clones, about 15% occurring once; the ten biggest clones make up approximately 0.015%. No antigen has been identified for these receptors. Study-wide results and limits: Within each of all four CD4+ subsets, Type 1 diabetes patients had TCRB CDR3s that were moderately but significantly shorter.

Sequenced: naive CD4+ T cells from blood. The receptors shown here come from a man aged 18 to 29 with type 1 diabetes.

The chain combines TRBV19 with TRBJ1-5; tentative D call: TRBD1 (6 bases). Germline V gene lookup returns CDR1 LNHDA and CDR2 SQIVND (reference sequence). Trimming pared 1 base from V and 3 bases from J, leaving 10 bases between. The CDR3 covers 15 residues. The CDR3 reads CASSIASGVNQPQHF. CDR3 DNA sequence: TGTGCCAGTAGTATAGCATCAGGGGTCAATCAGCCCCAGCATTTT.

This clone has just a few counts. This chain joins TRBV5-1 and TRBJ1-1; D is uncertain. Trimming stripped 0 bases from V and 5 bases from J, with 14 bases between. CDR3 length equals 15 residues. The germline CDR1 and CDR2 sequences are SGHRS and YFSETQ. CDR3 residues: CASSLDRVKATEAFF. In DNA, the CDR3 is TGCGCCAGCAGCTTGGATCGGGTTAAGGCTACTGAAGCTTTCTTT.

This clone has more than one count but fewer than ten. The same CDR3 also results from other DNA sequences found in this sample. This chain links TRBV2 with TRBJ2-5; D ambiguous. V lost 6 bases and J lost 1, with 3 bases in between. Germline CDR1 is SNHLY and CDR2 is FYNNEI. This CDR3 spans 11 amino acids. The CDR3 loop is CASSVQETQYF. CDR3 in DNA: TGTGCCAGCAGCGTCCAAGAGACCCAGTACTTC.

This clone was seen only a few times. The chain employs TRBV4-3 and TRBJ1-5; possibly TRBD1 for D (6 bases). CDR1 and CDR2 (germline): LGHNA, YSLEER. V was pared by 1 base and J by 2 bases, with 15 bases between. This CDR3 comprises 17 residues. The CDR3 sequence is CASSQVFATGGNQPQHF. The CDR3 DNA reads as TGCGCCAGCAGCCAAGTTTTCGCGACAGGCGGCAATCAGCCCCAGCATTTT.

The chain couples TRBV11-2 to TRBJ2-1; a possible D gene is TRBD1 (5 bases). The CDR3 length is 13 residues. Trimming cost V 5 bases and J 8 bases, with 13 bases left between them. Germline V gene sequence: CDR1 SGHAT, CDR2 FQNNGV. CDR3 loop: CASSIILGDEQFF. In nucleotides, the CDR3 is TGTGCCAGCAGCATAATTCTAGGGGATGAGCAGTTCTTC.

This clone was observed a handful of times. This chain joins TRBV11-2 and TRBJ2-1; 7 bases agree with TRBD1. V trimming: 5 bases; J trimming: 7 bases; junction bases outside the gene matches: 8. The CDR3 sequence is 14 residues long. Germline V gene lookup returns CDR1 SGHAT and CDR2 FQNNGV. The CDR3 here is CASSHRQGRNEQFF. CDR3 nucleotide sequence: TGTGCCAGCAGCCATCGACAGGGAAGGAATGAGCAGTTCTTC.

This clone has more than one count but fewer than ten. The rearrangement links TRBV2 to TRBJ2-3, with 11 positions matching TRBD2. The CDR3 length is 16 residues. Germline-derived CDR1 and CDR2 are SNHLY and FYNNEI. The junction had 8 bases not matched to a gene; V was cut back by 8 bases and J by 1 base. The CDR3 spells CASLLAGALRTDTQYF. CDR3 nucleotide sequence: TGTGCCAGCTTACTAGCGGGGGCCCTCCGCACAGATACGCAGTATTTT.

The rearrangement links TRBV5-4 to TRBJ2-3; 7 bases fit TRBD1. The CDR3 has 14 residues. V dropped 3 bases and J dropped 11; count of bases not matched to a gene: 12. Per germline, CDR1 SGHNT and CDR2 YYREEE (reference sequence). CDR3 DNA: TGTGCCAGCAGCTCTCCTCGACAGGGTTTAGAGCAGTATTTT. Amino acid sequence: CASSSPRQGLEQYF.

V is TRBV9 and J is TRBJ2-5; no reliable D call. The germline V gene encodes CDR1 SGDLS and CDR2 YYNGEE. Trimming removed 0 bases from V and 5 bases from J, with 11 bases in between. The CDR3 spans 14 residues. Written as DNA, the CDR3 is TGTGCCAGCAGCGTAGCTACCCCCGGGGAGACCCAGTACTTC. It translates to CASSVATPGETQYF. The variable domain in full, with the rest retrieved from reference TRBV9 and TRBJ2-5, is DSGVTQTPKHLITATGQRVTLRCSPRSGDLSVYWYQQSLDQGLQFLIQYYNGEERAKGNILERFSAQQFPDLHSELNLSSLELGDSALYFCASSVATPGETQYFGPGTRLLVL.

This clone has just a few counts. The chain links TRBV7-2 to TRBJ2-7, with D perhaps matching TRBD2 (7 bases). The CDR3 loop spans 14 amino acids. Per germline, CDR1 SGHTA and CDR2 FQGNSA. V lost 5 bases to trimming and J lost 3 bases, with 14 bases between them. The CDR3 DNA is TGTGCCAGCAGCCTTGCGGGGGCCTTCTACGAGCAGTACTTC. Residues: CASSLAGAFYEQYF. The full variable domain, in which reference TRBV7-2 and TRBJ2-7 provide the parts outside the CDR3, is GAGVSQSPSNKVTEKGKDVELRCDPISGHTALYWYRQSLGQGLEFLIYFQGNSAPDKSGLPSDRFSAERTGGSVSTLTIQRTQQEDSAVYLCASSLAGAFYEQYFGPGTRLTVT.

The chain is built from TRBV7-9 and TRBJ2-5; 7 bases match TRBD1. V shed 1 base, J shed 2 bases, and the junction held 4 bases outside the gene matches. Per germline, CDR1 SEHNR and CDR2 FQNEAQ (reference sequence). This CDR3 is built from 15 residues. The CDR3 DNA reads TGTGCCAGCAGCTTAGTGGGGACAGAACAAGAGACCCAGTACTTC. As protein: CASSLVGTEQETQYF.

This clone turned up a few times. This rearrangement joins TRBV28 to TRBJ2-7; TRBD2 matches at 13 bases. The CDR3 runs to 15 residues. Germline CDR1 MDHEN, CDR2 SYDVKM. Trimming at V came to 2 bases and at J to 2 bases, leaving 0 bases not matched to a gene. CDR3 DNA sequence: TGTGCCAGCAGTTTAGGGACTAGCGGGGCCTACGAGCAGTACTTC. This translates into CASSLGTSGAYEQYF.

The rearrangement uses TRBV14 and TRBJ1-2; 8 bases agree with TRBD1. Germline CDR1 SGHDN, CDR2 FVKESK. CDR3 length: 15 amino acids. The junction had 7 bases not matched to a gene; V was cut back by 4 bases and J by 3 bases. CDR3 amino acids: CASSRFTGGDYGYTF. The CDR3 DNA sequence: TGTGCCAGCAGCCGGTTTACAGGGGGAGACTATGGCTACACCTTC.

This clone has only a few counts. The chain employs TRBV5-1 and TRBJ2-3; TRBD2 is a possible D gene (5 bases). Trimming left V 0 bases short and J 4 bases short, with 9 bases between. Germline V gives CDR1 SGHRS, CDR2 YFSETQ. This CDR3 contains 14 residues. The CDR3 DNA follows: TGCGCCAGCAGCTTGGCGAACGGGGCAGATACGCAGTATTTT. Amino acid sequence: CASSLANGADTQYF.

The chain recombines TRBV23-1 with TRBJ2-4, with 11 nucleotides matching TRBD1. TRBV23-1 is labeled an ORF, and its function is uncertain. V dropped 0 bases and J dropped 2; count of bases not matched to a gene: 6. The CDR3 runs to 18 residues. CDR3 residues: CASSQSVGTGGTKNIQYF. CDR3 bases: TGCGCCAGCAGTCAATCGGTGGGGACAGGGGGGACCAAAAACATTCAGTACTTC.

This clone showed up just a few times. Different DNA sequences within this sample yield the same CDR3. J is TRBJ1-2 and V is TRBV9, with 8 bases that match TRBD1. After removal of 2 bases from V and 4 bases from J, the junction contained 1 base not matched to a gene. Germline CDR1 is SGDLS and CDR2 is YYNGEE. The CDR3 contains 13 residues. The CDR3 loop is CASSVDRGYGYTF. Written as DNA, the CDR3 is TGTGCCAGCAGCGTCGACAGGGGCTATGGCTACACCTTC. The whole variable domain, remainder taken from reference TRBV9 and TRBJ1-2, is DSGVTQTPKHLITATGQRVTLRCSPRSGDLSVYWYQQSLDQGLQFLIQYYNGEERAKGNILERFSAQQFPDLHSELNLSSLELGDSALYFCASSVDRGYGYTFGSGTRLTVV.

This clone was counted only a few times. This rearrangement joins TRBV5-1 to TRBJ2-1, with 12 bases lining up with TRBD2. V shed 4 bases, J shed 6 bases, and the junction held 8 bases outside the gene matches. Germline V gives CDR1 SGHRS, CDR2 YFSETQ. The CDR3 consists of 16 residues. This CDR3 is CASSPPGLAGINEQFF. The CDR3 region has the DNA TGCGCCAGCAGCCCCCCCGGACTAGCGGGGATCAATGAGCAGTTCTTC. Using reference TRBV5-1 and TRBJ2-1 for the parts outside the CDR3, the full variable domain is KAGVTQTPRYLIKTRGQQVTLSCSPISGHRSVSWYQQTPGQGLQFLFEYFSETQRNKGNFPGRFSGRQFSNSRSEMNVSTLELGDSALYLCASSPPGLAGINEQFFGPGTRLTVL.

The chain recombines TRBV9 with TRBJ1-1; 10 bases map to TRBD1. Trimming removed 3 bases from V and 3 bases from J; junction bases left unmatched: 11. The length of the CDR3 is 17 residues. CDR1 SGDLS and CDR2 YYNGEE come from the germline V gene. This CDR3 reads CASSATGGLQTYTEAFF. As DNA, the CDR3 is TGTGCCAGCAGCGCGACAGGGGGCCTTCAAACCTACACTGAAGCTTTCTTT.

The V gene is TRBV18, the J gene TRBJ2-5; 11 nucleotides match TRBD2. The CDR3 sequence is 17 residues long. J lost 4 bases, V lost 2 bases, and 9 bases had no gene match. Germline V gene data show CDR1 as KGHSH and CDR2 as LQKENI. CDR3 in amino acids: CASSPTTSGERGETQYF. Here the CDR3 DNA reads TGTGCCAGCTCACCAACGACTAGCGGGGAACGGGGAGAGACCCAGTACTTC.

The CDR3 nucleotides are TGTGCCAGCCGCCGGACAGGGGCGGATGGCTACACCTTC. This sequence encodes CASRRTGADGYTF. This chain uses TRBV27 with TRBJ1-2; 9 bases are shared with TRBD1. CDR1 MNHEY and CDR2 SMNVEV come from the germline V gene (reference sequence). The V gene end was trimmed by 8 bases and the J gene end by 6 bases; junction bases not matched to a gene: 7. The CDR3 length is 13 residues.